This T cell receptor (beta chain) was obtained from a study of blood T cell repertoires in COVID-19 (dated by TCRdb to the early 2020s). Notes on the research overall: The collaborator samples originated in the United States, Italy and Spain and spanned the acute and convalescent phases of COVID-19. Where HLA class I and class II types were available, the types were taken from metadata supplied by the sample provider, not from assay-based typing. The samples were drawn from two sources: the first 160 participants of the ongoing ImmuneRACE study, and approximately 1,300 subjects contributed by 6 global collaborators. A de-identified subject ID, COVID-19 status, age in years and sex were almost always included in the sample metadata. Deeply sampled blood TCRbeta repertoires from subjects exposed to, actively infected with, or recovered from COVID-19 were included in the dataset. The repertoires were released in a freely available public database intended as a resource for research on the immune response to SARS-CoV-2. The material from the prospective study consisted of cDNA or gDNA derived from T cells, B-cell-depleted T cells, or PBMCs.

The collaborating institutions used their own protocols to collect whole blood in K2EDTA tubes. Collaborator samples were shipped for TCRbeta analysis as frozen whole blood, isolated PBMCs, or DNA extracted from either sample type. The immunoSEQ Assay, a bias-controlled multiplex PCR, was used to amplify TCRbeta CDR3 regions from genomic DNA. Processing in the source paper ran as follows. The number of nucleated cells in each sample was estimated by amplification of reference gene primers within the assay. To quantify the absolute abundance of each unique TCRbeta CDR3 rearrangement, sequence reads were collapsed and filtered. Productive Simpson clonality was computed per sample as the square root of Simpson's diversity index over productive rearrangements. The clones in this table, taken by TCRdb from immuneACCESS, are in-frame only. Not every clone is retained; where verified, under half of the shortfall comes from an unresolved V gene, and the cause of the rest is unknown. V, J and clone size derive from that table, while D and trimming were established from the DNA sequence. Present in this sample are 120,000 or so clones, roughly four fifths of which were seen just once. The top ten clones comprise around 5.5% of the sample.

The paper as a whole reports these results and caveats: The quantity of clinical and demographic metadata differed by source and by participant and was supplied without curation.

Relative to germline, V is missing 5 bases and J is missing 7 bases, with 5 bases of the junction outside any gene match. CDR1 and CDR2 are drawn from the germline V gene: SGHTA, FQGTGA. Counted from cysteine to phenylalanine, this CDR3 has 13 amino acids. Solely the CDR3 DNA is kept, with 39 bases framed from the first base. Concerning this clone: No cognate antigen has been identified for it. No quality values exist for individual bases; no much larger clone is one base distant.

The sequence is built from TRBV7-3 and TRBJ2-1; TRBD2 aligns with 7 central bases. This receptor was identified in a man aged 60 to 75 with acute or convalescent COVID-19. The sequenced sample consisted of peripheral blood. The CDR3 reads CASSERRENEQFF. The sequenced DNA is TGTGCCAGCAGCGAAAGGCGGGAGAATGAGCAGTTCTTC.